This T cell receptor beta chain stems from a study of blood T cell repertoires in COVID-19. Study summary: Samples came from the United States, Italy and Spain, spanning acute and convalescent COVID-19. PBMCs, B-cell-depleted T cells, or T cells provided the cDNA or gDNA that made up the material.

Study processing details: Amplified reference gene primers provided the basis for estimating nucleated cell counts. Assay: immunoSEQ multiplex PCR; the TCRdb copy retains only in-frame clones and omits some. The DNA was the basis for D and trimming; V, J and clone size are from that table. The sample records approximately 60,000 clones, 60% to 85% being singletons. CDR3 length: 15 residues. Germline V lookup: CDR1 LGHNA, CDR2 YSLEER. The V gene end was trimmed by 3 bases and the J gene end by 3 bases; junction bases not matched to a gene: 5. The sequenced sample consisted of peripheral blood. The rearrangement joins TRBV4-3 to TRBJ2-1; TRBD2 agrees at 7 bases. The clonotype originates from a woman over 75 with acute or convalescent COVID-19. The CDR3 nucleotides read TGCGCCAGCAGCCAGCAACTAGCGTTCTACAATGAGCAGTTCTTC. Its translation: CASSQQLAFYNEQFF.